These T cell receptor beta chains were read from a single sample in a study of Graves' ophthalmopathy and Graves' hyperthyroidism. TCRdb re-called the multiplex PCR reads with MiXCR, one entry per CDR3 protein. The sample lists 500,000 to 600,000 distinct CDR3 sequences, approximately 35% seen once, with 3.5% to 5% in the top ten. Sequencing was done on a sample of peripheral blood or thyroid tissue (not recorded which). Receptor source: an adult man with Graves' hyperthyroidism. Both conserved end residues are part of each CDR3. A D gene is named only where the DNA matches it firmly. Part of the rows lack a size; the others show once, few, many or a class for expanded clones.

d_call	clone_size	v_call	j_call	cdr3_nt	cdr3_aa
-	-	TRBV5-1	TRBJ2-7	TGCGCCAGCAGCGGAACGACAATTTACGAGCAGTACTTC	CASSGTTIYEQYF
-	many	TRBV7-9	TRBJ1-1	TGTGCCAGCAGCCCTCTGAGGAACACTGAAGCTTTCTTT	CASSPLRNTEAFF
-	few	TRBV5-1	TRBJ1-5	TGCGCCAGCAGCTTGGAGCTGAATCAGCCCCAGCATTTT	CASSLELNQPQHF
-	-	TRBV7-3	TRBJ1-3	TGTGCCAGCAGCTCGGCGGGGCCCGATCAGAACCCTGGAAGCACCATATATTTT	CASSSAGPDQNPGSTIYF
TRBD1	-	TRBV5-6	TRBJ1-4	TGTGCCAGCAGCGCCCCAGGACAGGTCGCGGATGAAAAACTGTTTTTT	CASSAPGQVADEKLFF
-	many	TRBV7-9	TRBJ1-4	TGTGCCAGCAGCCCCAGGGGAAGGGATGAAAAACTGTTTTTT	CASSPRGRDEKLFF
-	many	TRBV9	TRBJ2-5	TGTGCCAGCAGCCCCGGCGGGTTGCAAGAGACCCAGTACTTC	CASSPGGLQETQYF
TRBD1	-	TRBV20-1	TRBJ1-4	TGCAGTGCTAGAGTCCTGACGACAGGGAGTTCAGAAAAACTGTTTTTT	CSARVLTTGSSEKLFF
-	many	TRBV7-9	TRBJ2-5	TGTGCCAGCAGCTTGGGGACGAGAGAATCAGAGACCCAGTACTTC	CASSLGTRESETQYF
TRBD2	many	TRBV24-1	TRBJ2-7	TGTGCCACCAGAGTAGGGAGCGGGAGATCGTACGAGCAGTACTTC	CATRVGSGRSYEQYF
TRBD1	-	TRBV5-1	TRBJ2-3	TGCGCCAGCAGCCAGGGGGCGGACACAGATACGCAGTATTTT	CASSQGADTDTQYF
-	many	TRBV27	TRBJ1-2	TGTGCCAGCAGCGACTGGTCTGGTGGCTACACCTTC	CASSDWSGGYTF
-	many	TRBV28	TRBJ2-7	TGTGCCACCCGGATTAGCTACGAGCAGTACTTC	CATRISYEQYF
-	many	TRBV7-9	TRBJ1-2	TGTGCCAGCAGCTTAGAAGTGACAGCAACTAACTATGGCTACACCTTC	CASSLEVTATNYGYTF
-	-	TRBV7-9	TRBJ1-2	TGTGCCAGCACTACAGCTGCACTTGGTGCCTATGGCTACACCTTC	CASTTAALGAYGYTF
-	-	TRBV5-1	TRBJ1-2	TGCGCCAGCAGCTTGGTGGCAGGGGTCGGCGGCTACACCTTC	CASSLVAGVGGYTF
TRBD1	many	TRBV6-5	TRBJ2-7	TGTGCCAGCAGTGTGGGACAGGCCTACGAGCAGTACTTC	CASSVGQAYEQYF
TRBD2	few	TRBV10-2	TRBJ2-7	TGCGCCAGCAGTGACGGGGGGGCGGACGAGCAGTACTTC	CASSDGGADEQYF
TRBD2	many	TRBV7-9	TRBJ2-7	TGTGCCAGCAGCTACCAAGCGGGGGAGAAGTACTTC	CASSYQAGEKYF
TRBD1	many	TRBV5-8	TRBJ2-5	TGTGCCAGCAGCGGACCGGACAGGGGGCGGGAGACCCAGTACTTC	CASSGPDRGRETQYF
-	many	TRBV9	TRBJ1-2	TGTGCCAGCAGCGTAGCCCCACAGGGATCGGATGGCTACACCTTC	CASSVAPQGSDGYTF
-	-	TRBV5-6	TRBJ2-5	TGTGCCAGCAGTTCTAGAAAGGGCCACCAAGAGACCCAGTACTTC	CASSSRKGHQETQYF
TRBD1	many	TRBV28	TRBJ1-5	TGTGCCAGCAGTCCGTCGACAGGGGGAAGGAGTCAGCCCCAGCATTTT	CASSPSTGGRSQPQHF
TRBD2	many	TRBV12-3/TRBV12-4	TRBJ2-5	TGTGCCAGCAGTCAGGTCCTAGCGGGAGGACAAGAGACCCAGTACTTC	CASSQVLAGGQETQYF
-	few	TRBV9	TRBJ1-3	TGTGCCAGCAGCCCTAGAACTTCCGGAAACACCATATATTTT	CASSPRTSGNTIYF
TRBD1	many	TRBV6-5	TRBJ1-2	TGTGCCAGCAGTTACTCCGACAGGGACCCCTATGGCTACACCTTC	CASSYSDRDPYGYTF
TRBD1	-	TRBV27	TRBJ1-4	TGTGCCAGCAGTTCAGGGACAGGGGATCTGTTTTTT	CASSSGTGDLFF
TRBD2	-	TRBV6-5	TRBJ2-2	TGTGCCAGCAGTTCGGGGGAGGGGATCACCGGGGAGCTGTTTTTT	CASSSGEGITGELFF
-	-	TRBV9	TRBJ2-3	TGTGCCAGCAGCGTAGCCAGTCCCGGGACTGTCACAGATACGCAGTATTTT	CASSVASPGTVTDTQYF
-	few	TRBV20-1	TRBJ2-5	TGCAGCGGGACCGGGACGGTGAGAGGAGAGACCCAGTACTTC	CSGTGTVRGETQYF
-	-	TRBV5-1	TRBJ1-2	TGTGCCAGCAGCTTGGAAGCGGGGGCTTTTGGCGGCTACACCTTC	CASSLEAGAFGGYTF
-	many	TRBV5-1	TRBJ1-2	TGCGCCAGCAGCTTGGCTACAGCGAATGGCTACACCTTC	CASSLATANGYTF
-	-	TRBV10-3	TRBJ2-5	TGTGCCAGCAGTGAAGCGTGGGTGGCCTTAACCCGAGAGACCCAGTACTTC	CASSEAWVALTRETQYF
TRBD1	-	TRBV29-1	TRBJ2-7	TGTGCCTGGAGTGTACCAAGGGACAGGGACTGGTACGAGCAGTACTTC	CAWSVPRDRDWYEQYF
TRBD1	-	TRBV2	TRBJ1-2	TGTGCCAGCAGTAGGGACAGGGGATACTATGGCTACACCTTC	CASSRDRGYYGYTF
-	few	TRBV13	TRBJ1-1	TGTGCCAGCAGTTATTCCGGGACAAGGAACACTGAAGCTTTCTTT	CASSYSGTRNTEAFF
-	-	TRBV6-1	TRBJ1-6	TGTGCCAGCAGAGGGACAAATAATTCACCCCTCCACTTT	CASRGTNNSPLHF
-	many	TRBV29-1	TRBJ1-1	TGCAGCGTTGAAGATCCAGGGTTCGCTGAAGCTTTCTTT	CSVEDPGFAEAFF
TRBD1	-	TRBV20-1	TRBJ1-1	TGCAGTGCTGGGTTACAGGGGGCGAGCGGCACTGAAGCTTTCTTT	CSAGLQGASGTEAFF
-	many	TRBV9	TRBJ2-7	TGTGCCAGCAGCGTAGGGAGCGAGCAGTACTTC	CASSVGSEQYF
-	many	TRBV20-1	TRBJ1-1	TGCAGTGCTCTGGCAGACATCACTGAAGCTTTCTTT	CSALADITEAFF
TRBD1	few	TRBV15	TRBJ2-7	TGTGCCACCAGCAGCGTCTTCCGGGACAGGGGGGACTACGAGCAGTACTTC	CATSSVFRDRGDYEQYF
-	few	TRBV7-9	TRBJ2-7	TGTGCCAGCAGTCCTCCCAGGGCCCTCCTTTTCTACGAGCAGTACTTC	CASSPPRALLFYEQYF
TRBD2	-	TRBV9	TRBJ2-2	TGTGCCAGCAGCGCGAGTTCCGGGACTAGCGGGAGGGCCTTCACCGGGGAGCTGTTTTTT	CASSASSGTSGRAFTGELFF
TRBD2	-	TRBV5-4	TRBJ2-7	TGTGCCAGCAGCTTGGACCCTAGCGGGAACCGAGCCTACGAGCAGTACTTC	CASSLDPSGNRAYEQYF
TRBD1	-	TRBV20-1	TRBJ1-4	TGCAGTCCCCAAGGGGGACAGGGGGATGAAAAACTGTTTTTT	CSPQGGQGDEKLFF
-	many	TRBV15	TRBJ2-7	TGTGCCACCAGCAGAACAGGTACCTACGAGCAGTACTTC	CATSRTGTYEQYF
-	-	TRBV20-1	TRBJ2-2	TGCAGTGCTAGCTCGGGGATGAACACCGGGGAGCTGTTTTTT	CSASSGMNTGELFF
TRBD2	-	TRBV10-3	TRBJ2-1	TGTGCCATCAATACAGCGGGAGACTACAATGAGCAGTTCTTC	CAINTAGDYNEQFF
TRBD2	-	TRBV29-1	TRBJ2-5	TGCAGCGTTCAGGGGTTAGCGGGGGCGACCCAAGAGACCCAGTACTTC	CSVQGLAGATQETQYF
-	-	TRBV2	TRBJ2-1	TGTGCCATCTACGGGGTAGATGTGTTCAATGAGCAGTTCTTC	CAIYGVDVFNEQFF